Reported below is one T cell receptor (beta chain). The source of the sample is a study of blood T cell repertoires in COVID-19. On the study more broadly: PBMCs, B-cell-depleted T cells, or T cells were the source of the cDNA or gDNA that made up the material.

Generated by immunoSEQ multiplex PCR, the TCRdb table keeps only in-frame clones and is missing some. This repertoire shows over 130,000 clones, approximately 90% found once; its top ten account for about 11%. Between the trimmed V and J ends, which lost 4 bases and 7 bases, there was a span of 23 bases. This CDR3 spans 17 amino acids. Germline-derived CDR1 and CDR2 are SGHRS and YFSETQ. Material: peripheral blood. The sequence derives from a woman of 80 years or more with acute or convalescent COVID-19. V gene TRBV5-1 combines with J gene TRBJ1-4; the D is unclear. This CDR3 reads CASSATGLTSGGEKLFF. The CDR3 nucleotides are TGCGCCAGCAGCGCGACTGGACTAACCTCTGGCGGTGAAAAACTGTTTTTT.